This TCR beta chain was observed in a study of shared clonotypes between healthy human individuals. Terminally differentiated effector memory CD45RA+ cells were excluded from the naive CD8 cells, which were CD45RO-negative and positively selected for CCR7. Method: immunoSEQ multiplex PCR; TCRdb's copy keeps in-frame clones and lacks some. The sample lists around 600,000 clones; about 95% were seen once. CDR1 is SGHNT, CDR2 YYREEE, per germline (reference sequence). V was clipped by 5 bases and J by 8 bases; unmatched bases: 12. CDR3 length equals 15 residues. Sequencing used naive CD8+ T cells sorted from blood. The chain carries TRBV5-4 and TRBJ2-1; 8 bases fit TRBD2. The TCR was taken from a woman in her twenties or thirties in good health. As DNA, the CDR3 is TGTGCCAGCAGGACCGAAGCGGGAGCGGGGGATGAGCAGTTCTTC. This codes for CASRTEAGAGDEQFF.